The clone carrying this T cell receptor (beta chain) was seen just once. No antigen is known for it. 60 Vbeta and 13 Jbeta primers were used in PCR. Libraries were prepared by immunoSEQ multiplex PCR; TCRdb keeps only in-frame clonotypes and omits some of them. Of more than 150,000 clones in the sample, roughly 90% were seen once. These data are taken from a study of cytomegalovirus exposure and HLA in healthy donors. Regarding the study as a whole: The study reported that TCR beta sequences accurately predicted HLA-A and HLA-B alleles in most subjects.

The sample taken for sequencing was PBMCs. The clonotype was recovered from a girl under three years old in good health and CMV-seronegative.

This chain's CDR3 is CASSVAQAERSGNTIYF. The CDR3 nucleotides read TGTGCCAGCAGCGTAGCGCAAGCCGAGAGATCTGGAAACACCATATATTTT. The rearrangement joins TRBV9 to TRBJ1-3; D not resolved. The germline CDR1 and CDR2 sequences are SGDLS and YYNGEE. This CDR3 is built from 17 residues. V dropped 0 bases and J dropped 1 base, with 14 bases sitting between them. The full variable domain, completed using reference TRBV9 and TRBJ1-3, is DSGVTQTPKHLITATGQRVTLRCSPRSGDLSVYWYQQSLDQGLQFLIQYYNGEERAKGNILERFSAQQFPDLHSELNLSSLELGDSALYFCASSVAQAERSGNTIYFGEGSWLTVV.